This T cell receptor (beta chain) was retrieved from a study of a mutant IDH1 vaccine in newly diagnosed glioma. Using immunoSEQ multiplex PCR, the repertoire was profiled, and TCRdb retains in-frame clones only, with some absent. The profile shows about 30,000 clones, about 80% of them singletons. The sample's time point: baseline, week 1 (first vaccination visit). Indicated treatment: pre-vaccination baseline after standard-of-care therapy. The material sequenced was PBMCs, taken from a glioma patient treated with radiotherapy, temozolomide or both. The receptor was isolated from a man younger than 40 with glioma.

CDR3 bases: TGTGCCAGCAGCCCGAGAAGGGAGGGAGCCTACGAGCAGTACTTC. Its protein product is CASSPRREGAYEQYF. V and J are TRBV5-6 and TRBJ2-7; TRBD2 matches 7 bases. The germline gives CDR1 SGHDT, CDR2 YYEEEE. CDR3 length: 15 amino acids. J lost 2 bases, V lost 4 bases, and 9 bases had no gene match.